This T cell receptor (beta chain) was observed in a study of blood T cells in healthy people across ages. Trimming took 4 bases from V and 4 from J; bases not matched to a gene: 5. Germline loops: CDR1 MNHEY, CDR2 SMNVEV (reference sequence). The CDR3 covers 15 residues. With a J-beta primer mix and a sample-barcoded 5' primer, a second PCR ran about 7 to 11 cycles. TCRdb independently ran MiXCR on the 5' RACE reads; one entry per CDR3 protein. The sample lists 650,000 to 900,000 distinct CDR3 sequences; 62% were seen once. The chain joins TRBV27 to TRBJ1-1, with 11 bases fitting TRBD1. Material for sequencing was blood. The TCR sequence derives from a young man in good health. CDR3 bases: TGTGCCAGCAGTTCCGGGACAGGGGGGACCACTGAAGCTTTCTTT. It encodes CASSSGTGGTTEAFF.